This TCR beta chain is drawn from a study of shared clonotypes between healthy human individuals. Sequencing on ten immunoSEQ deep assay plates was performed for unsorted PBMC DNA. The method was immunoSEQ multiplex PCR; TCRdb's version includes in-frame clones alone and lacks a portion of them. The sample holds approximately 500,000 clones, 81% seen once. The count of this clone is one. The CDR3 is made up of 12 amino acids. Trimming stripped 6 bases from V and 1 base from J, with 9 bases between. The germline V gene encodes CDR1 SQVTM and CDR2 ANQGSEA. The chain combines TRBV29-1 with TRBJ1-1; D possibly corresponds to TRBD1 (5 bases). The sequenced sample consisted of PBMCs. The receptor was isolated from a woman between 40 and 50 years old in good health. Some clones in this sample may be carry-over from other donors' samples. CDR3 sequence (DNA): TGCAGCGTCAGCGACAGGAACACTGAAGCTTTCTTT. Its translation: CSVSDRNTEAFF. The full variable domain, with the rest looked up from reference TRBV29-1 and TRBJ1-1, is SAVISQKPSRDICQRGTSLTIQCQVDSQVTMMFWYRQQPGQSLTLIATANQGSEATYESGFVIDKFPISRPNLTFSTLTVSNMSPEDSSIYLCSVSDRNTEAFFGQGTRLTVV.